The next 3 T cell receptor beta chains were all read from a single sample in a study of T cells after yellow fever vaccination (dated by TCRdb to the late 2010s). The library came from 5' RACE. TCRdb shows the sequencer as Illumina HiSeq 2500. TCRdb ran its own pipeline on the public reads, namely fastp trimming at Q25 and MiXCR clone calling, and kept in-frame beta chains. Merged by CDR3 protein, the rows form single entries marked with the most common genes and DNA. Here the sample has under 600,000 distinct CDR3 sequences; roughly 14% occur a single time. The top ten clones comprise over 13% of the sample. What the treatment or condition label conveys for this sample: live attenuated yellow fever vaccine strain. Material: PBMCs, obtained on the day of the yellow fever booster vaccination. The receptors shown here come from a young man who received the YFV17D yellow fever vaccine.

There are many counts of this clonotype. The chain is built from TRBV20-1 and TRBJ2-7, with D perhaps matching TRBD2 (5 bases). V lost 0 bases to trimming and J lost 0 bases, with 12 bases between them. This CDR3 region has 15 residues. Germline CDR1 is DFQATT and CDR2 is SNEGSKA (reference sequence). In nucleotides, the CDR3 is TGCAGTGCTAGAGATGACGGAGGAAGCTCCTACGAGCAGTACTTC. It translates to CSARDDGGSSYEQYF.

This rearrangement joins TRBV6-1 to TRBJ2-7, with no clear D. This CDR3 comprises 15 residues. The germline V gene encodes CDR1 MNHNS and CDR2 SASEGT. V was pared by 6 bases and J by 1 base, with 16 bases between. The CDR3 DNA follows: TGTGCCAGCAGAACTACGGCCGACGGATCCTACGAGCAGTACTTC. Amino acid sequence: CASRTTADGSYEQYF.

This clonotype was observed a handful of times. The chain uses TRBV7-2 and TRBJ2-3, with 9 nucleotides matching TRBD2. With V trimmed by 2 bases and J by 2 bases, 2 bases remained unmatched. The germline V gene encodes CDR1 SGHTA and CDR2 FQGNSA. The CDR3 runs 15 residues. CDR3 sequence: CASSLTSGPTDTQYF. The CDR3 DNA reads TGTGCCAGCAGCTTAACTAGCGGGCCCACAGATACGCAGTATTTT.